This TCR beta chain is from a study of blood T cell repertoires in COVID-19 (TCRdb year 2020). Broadly, across the study: Collaborator samples came from the United States, Italy and Spain and covered acute and convalescent phases of COVID-19. Samples were obtained from the ongoing ImmuneRACE study (first 160 participants) and from over 1,000 subjects provided by 6 global collaborators. The repertoires were released in a freely available public database intended as a resource for research on the immune response to SARS-CoV-2. Nearly every sample came with metadata listing a de-identified subject ID, COVID-19 status, age in years and sex. HLA class I and class II types, where available, came from metadata supplied by the sample provider rather than from assay-based typing. Deeply sampled blood TCRbeta repertoires from subjects exposed to, actively infected with, or recovered from COVID-19 were included in the dataset. The material from the prospective study consisted of cDNA or gDNA derived from T cells, B-cell-depleted T cells, or PBMCs.

The CDR3 holds 15 amino acids from the cysteine to the phenylalanine. Only CDR3 DNA is held: 45 bases, read in frame from base 1. V loses 2 bases at its end and J loses 3 bases; junction bases beyond the gene matches: 5. The CDR1 and CDR2 encoded by the germline V gene are SGHDT and YYEEEE. Overall study results and their limits: Clinical and demographic metadata were provided uncurated, with the amount varying by source and participant.

The collaborating institutions used their own protocols to collect whole blood in K2EDTA tubes. For TCRbeta analysis, collaborator samples were shipped as frozen whole blood, as isolated PBMCs, or as DNA extracted from either sample type. TCRbeta CDR3 regions were amplified from genomic DNA by means of the immunoSEQ Assay, a bias-controlled multiplex PCR. From the authors' description of their analysis: Within the assay, amplification of reference gene primers was used to estimate how many nucleated cells each sample contained. Sequence reads were collapsed and filtered to measure the absolute abundance of every unique TCRbeta CDR3 rearrangement. For each sample, productive Simpson clonality was calculated as the square root of Simpson's diversity index over productive rearrangements. The table was pulled from immuneACCESS by TCRdb, which kept in-frame rearrangements only. Such tables lose some clones; where checked, under half of the loss comes from unresolved V genes, and the rest has no known cause. V and J calls and clone size come straight from that table; D and trimming were deduced from the DNA. The sample includes some 150,000 clones, with 65% to 90% observed a single time. Clones ranked in the top ten supply around 3.5% of the sample.

A note on this clone: The antigen it recognizes is unknown. Base qualities are not at hand, and no much larger clone is one base apart.

The specimen sequenced was peripheral blood. The sequence was obtained from a man between 65 and 85 years old with acute or convalescent COVID-19. This chain is built from TRBV5-6 and TRBJ2-1, and TRBD2 matches 7 of the central bases. The bases read TGTGCCAGCAGCTTCCGACTAGCAAACTACAATGAGCAGTTCTTC. Its translation is CASSFRLANYNEQFF.